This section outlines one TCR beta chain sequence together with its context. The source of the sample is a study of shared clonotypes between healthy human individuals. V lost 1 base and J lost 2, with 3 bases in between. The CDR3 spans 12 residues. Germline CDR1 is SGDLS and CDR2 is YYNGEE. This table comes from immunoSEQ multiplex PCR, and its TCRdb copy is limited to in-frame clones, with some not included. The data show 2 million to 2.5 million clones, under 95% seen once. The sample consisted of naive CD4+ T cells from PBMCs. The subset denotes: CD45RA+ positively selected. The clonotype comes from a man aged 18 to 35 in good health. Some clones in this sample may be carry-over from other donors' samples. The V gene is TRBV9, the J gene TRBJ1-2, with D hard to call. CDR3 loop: CASSVYNYGYTF. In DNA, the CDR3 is TGTGCCAGCAGCGTATACAACTATGGCTACACCTTC.